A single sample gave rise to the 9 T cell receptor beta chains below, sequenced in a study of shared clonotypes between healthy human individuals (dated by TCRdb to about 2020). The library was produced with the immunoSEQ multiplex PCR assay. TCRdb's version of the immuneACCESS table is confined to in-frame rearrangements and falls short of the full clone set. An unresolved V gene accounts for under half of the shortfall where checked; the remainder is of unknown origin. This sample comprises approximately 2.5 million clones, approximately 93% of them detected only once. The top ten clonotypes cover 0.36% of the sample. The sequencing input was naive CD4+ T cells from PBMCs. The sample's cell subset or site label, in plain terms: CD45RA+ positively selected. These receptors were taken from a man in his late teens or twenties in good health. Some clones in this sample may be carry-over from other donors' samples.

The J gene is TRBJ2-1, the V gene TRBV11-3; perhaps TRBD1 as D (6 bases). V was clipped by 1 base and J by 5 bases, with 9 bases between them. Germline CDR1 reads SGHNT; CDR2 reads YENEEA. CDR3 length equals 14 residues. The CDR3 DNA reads TGTGCCAGCAGCTTAGTCGGGACACACAATGAGCAGTTCTTC. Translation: CASSLVGTHNEQFF.

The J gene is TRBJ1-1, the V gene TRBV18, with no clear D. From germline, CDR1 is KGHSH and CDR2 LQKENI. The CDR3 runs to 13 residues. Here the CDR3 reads CATLGTMNTEAFF. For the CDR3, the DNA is TGTGCTACGTTAGGCACCATGAACACTGAAGCTTTCTTT.

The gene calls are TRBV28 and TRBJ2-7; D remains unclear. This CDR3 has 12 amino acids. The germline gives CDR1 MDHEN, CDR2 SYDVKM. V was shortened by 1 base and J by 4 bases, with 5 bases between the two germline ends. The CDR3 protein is CASSLLQYEQYF. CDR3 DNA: TGTGCCAGCAGTTTATTACAGTACGAGCAGTACTTC. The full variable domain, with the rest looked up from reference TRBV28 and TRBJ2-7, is DVKVTQSSRYLVKRTGEKVFLECVQDMDHENMFWYRQDPGLGLRLIYFSYDVKMKEKGDIPEGYSVSREKKERFSLILESASTNQTSMYLCASSLLQYEQYFGPGTRLTVT.

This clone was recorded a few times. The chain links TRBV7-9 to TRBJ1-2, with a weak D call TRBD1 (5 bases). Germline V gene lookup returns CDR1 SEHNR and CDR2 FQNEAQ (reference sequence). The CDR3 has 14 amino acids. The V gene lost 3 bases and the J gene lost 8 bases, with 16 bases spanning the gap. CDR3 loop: CASSLMGPTAGYTF. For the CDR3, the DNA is TGTGCCAGCAGCTTGATGGGACCCACGGCCGGCTACACCTTC.

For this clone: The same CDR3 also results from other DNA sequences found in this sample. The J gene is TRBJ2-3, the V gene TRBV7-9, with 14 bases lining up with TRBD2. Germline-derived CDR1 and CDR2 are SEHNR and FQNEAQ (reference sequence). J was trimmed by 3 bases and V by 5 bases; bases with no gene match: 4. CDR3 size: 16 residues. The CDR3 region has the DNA TGTGCCAGCAGCCCAGGGACTAGCGGGAGAACAGATACGCAGTATTTT. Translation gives CASSPGTSGRTDTQYF.

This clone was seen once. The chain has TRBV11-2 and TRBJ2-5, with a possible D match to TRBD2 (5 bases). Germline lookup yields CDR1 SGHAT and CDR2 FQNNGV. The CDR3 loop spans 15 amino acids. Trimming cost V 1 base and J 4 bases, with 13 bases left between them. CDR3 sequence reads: CASSLVPGIGETQYF. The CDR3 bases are TGTGCCAGCAGCTTAGTCCCGGGGATCGGAGAGACCCAGTACTTC.

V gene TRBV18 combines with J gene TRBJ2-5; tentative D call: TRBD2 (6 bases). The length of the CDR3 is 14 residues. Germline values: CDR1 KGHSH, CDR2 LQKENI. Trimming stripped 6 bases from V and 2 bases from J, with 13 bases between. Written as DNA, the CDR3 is TGTGCCAGCTCCTGGACGGGACTGCAAGAGACCCAGTACTTC. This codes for CASSWTGLQETQYF.

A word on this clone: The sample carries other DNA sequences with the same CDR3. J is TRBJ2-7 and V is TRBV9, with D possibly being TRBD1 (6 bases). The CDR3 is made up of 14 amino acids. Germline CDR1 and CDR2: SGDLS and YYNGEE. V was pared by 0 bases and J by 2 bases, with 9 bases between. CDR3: CASSVGRGTYEQYF. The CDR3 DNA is TGTGCCAGCAGCGTAGGAAGGGGGACCTACGAGCAGTACTTC.

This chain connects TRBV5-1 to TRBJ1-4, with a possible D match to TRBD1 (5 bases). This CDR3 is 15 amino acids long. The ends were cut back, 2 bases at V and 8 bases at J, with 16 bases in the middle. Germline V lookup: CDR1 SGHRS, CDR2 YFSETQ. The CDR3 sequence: CASSFSGGNREKLFF. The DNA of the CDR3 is TGCGCCAGCAGCTTTAGTGGGGGAAATCGGGAAAAACTGTTTTTT.